This TCR beta chain was identified in a study of T cell changes during pregnancy in multiple sclerosis. This CDR3 has 17 residues. Germline values: CDR1 SGHVS, CDR2 FQNEAQ. J lost 4 bases, V lost 1 base, and 10 bases had no gene match. Sequencing used immunoSEQ multiplex PCR; TCRdb keeps in-frame clones, though not all of them. The sample includes tens of thousands of clones, around 92% seen only once; the top ten take about 2.5%. This TCR was sampled from a female donor with multiple sclerosis, enrolled in a pregnancy study. The gene calls are TRBV7-8 and TRBJ2-5, with 9 bases lining up with TRBD2. The input for sequencing was peripheral blood, taken before pregnancy. CDR3 DNA: TGTGCCAGCAGCTTAGGGGCGCGGGAGGGCCCAGGAGAGACCCAGTACTTC. This sequence encodes CASSLGAREGPGETQYF.